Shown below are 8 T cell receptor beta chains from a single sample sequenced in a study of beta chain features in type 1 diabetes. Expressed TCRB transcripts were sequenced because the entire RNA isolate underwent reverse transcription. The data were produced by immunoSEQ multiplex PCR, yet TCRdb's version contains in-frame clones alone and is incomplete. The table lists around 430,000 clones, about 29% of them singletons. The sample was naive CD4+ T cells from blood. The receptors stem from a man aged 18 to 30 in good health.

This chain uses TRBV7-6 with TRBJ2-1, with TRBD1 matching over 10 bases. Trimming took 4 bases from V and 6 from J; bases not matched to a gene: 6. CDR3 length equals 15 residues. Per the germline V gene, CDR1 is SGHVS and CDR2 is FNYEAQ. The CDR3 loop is CASSSGTGAINEQFF. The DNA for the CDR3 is TGTGCCAGCAGCTCCGGGACAGGGGCGATCAATGAGCAGTTCTTC.

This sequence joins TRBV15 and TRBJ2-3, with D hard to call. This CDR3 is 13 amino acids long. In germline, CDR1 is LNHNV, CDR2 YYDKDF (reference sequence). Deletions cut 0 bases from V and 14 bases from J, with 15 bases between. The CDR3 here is CATSRDRYSGLYF. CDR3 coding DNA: TGTGCCACCAGCAGAGATCGCTATTCTGGCTTGTATTTT.

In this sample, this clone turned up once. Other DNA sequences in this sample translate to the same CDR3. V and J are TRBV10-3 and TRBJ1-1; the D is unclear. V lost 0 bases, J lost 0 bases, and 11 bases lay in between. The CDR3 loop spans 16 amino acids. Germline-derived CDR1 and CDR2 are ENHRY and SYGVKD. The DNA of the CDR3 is TGTGCCATCAGTGAGTCGCGGGGTCTCATGAACACTGAAGCTTTCTTT. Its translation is CAISESRGLMNTEAFF.

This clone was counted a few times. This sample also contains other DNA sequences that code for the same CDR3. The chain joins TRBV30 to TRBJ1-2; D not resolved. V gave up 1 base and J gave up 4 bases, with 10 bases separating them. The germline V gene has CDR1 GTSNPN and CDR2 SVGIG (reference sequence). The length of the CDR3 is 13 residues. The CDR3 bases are TGTGCCTGGAGTGAAGGAGACTTCTATGGCTACACCTTC. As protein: CAWSEGDFYGYTF.

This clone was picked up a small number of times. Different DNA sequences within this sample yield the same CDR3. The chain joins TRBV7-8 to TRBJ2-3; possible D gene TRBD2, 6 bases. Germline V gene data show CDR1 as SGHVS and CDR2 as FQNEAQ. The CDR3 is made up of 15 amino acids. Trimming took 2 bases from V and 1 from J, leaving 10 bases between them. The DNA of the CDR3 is TGTGCCAGCAGCTTAAGGAGGGAGCGCACAGATACGCAGTATTTT. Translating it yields CASSLRRERTDTQYF.

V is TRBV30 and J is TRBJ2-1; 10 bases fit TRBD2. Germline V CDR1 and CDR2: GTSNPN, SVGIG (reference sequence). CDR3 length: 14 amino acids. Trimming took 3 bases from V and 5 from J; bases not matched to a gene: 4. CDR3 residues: CAWRGLASNNEQFF. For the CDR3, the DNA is TGTGCCTGGAGGGGACTAGCGTCGAACAATGAGCAGTTCTTC. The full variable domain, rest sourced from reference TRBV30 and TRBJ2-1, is SQTIHQWPATLVQPVGSPLSLECTVEGTSNPNLYWYRQAAGRGLQLLFYSVGIGQISSEVPQNLSASRPQDRQFILSSKKLLLSDSGFYLCAWRGLASNNEQFFGPGTRLTVL.

This chain's CDR3 is CASSHPAGELFF. The DNA for the CDR3 is TGCGCCAGCAGCCACCCAGCCGGGGAGCTGTTTTTT. The chain combines TRBV4-1 with TRBJ2-2; D remains ambiguous. The V and J ends lost 3 bases and 6 bases respectively, with 5 bases between them. In germline, CDR1 is MGHRA, CDR2 YSYEKL. CDR3 length equals 12 residues.

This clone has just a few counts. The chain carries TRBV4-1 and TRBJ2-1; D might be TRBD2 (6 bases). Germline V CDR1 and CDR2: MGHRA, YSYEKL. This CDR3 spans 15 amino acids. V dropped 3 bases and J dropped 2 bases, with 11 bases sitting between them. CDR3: CASSQFGSPYNEQFF. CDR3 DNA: TGCGCCAGCAGCCAGTTCGGGAGTCCCTACAATGAGCAGTTCTTC.